This T cell receptor (beta chain) stems from a study of early T cells in non-severe SARS-CoV-2 infection. In the study overall: Sequencing of bulk RNA from unsorted whole blood was done, without chain pairing.

The protocol attached unique molecular identifiers to individual cDNA molecules. TCRdb re-derived calls from the 5' RACE reads in MiXCR, one entry per CDR3 protein. The sample includes around 50,000 distinct CDR3 sequences, about 9.7% of them seen just once. Germline V gene lookup returns CDR1 LGHDT and CDR2 YNNKEL (reference sequence). Trimming stripped 3 bases from V and 5 bases from J, with 7 bases between. This CDR3 contains 13 residues. This clonotype appeared many times. No antigen is known for it. Study-level findings and limits: Using VDJdb, the matching emphasized anti-spike CD8 responses while missing private and CD4 specificities.

This rearrangement joins TRBV3-1 to TRBJ2-2; D gene ambiguous. The source is an adult who was a healthcare worker with PCR-confirmed SARS-CoV-2 infection or an uninfected control (not recorded which). The sample comprised whole blood. The CDR3 loop is CASSHLGTGELFF. The CDR3 nucleotides are TGTGCCAGCAGCCATTTGGGGACCGGGGAGCTGTTTTTT.